Included here is one T cell receptor (beta chain) sequence, with context. Generated by immunoSEQ multiplex PCR, the TCRdb table keeps only in-frame clones and is missing some. The data show about 83,000 clones, with nearly 95% seen just once and more than 1% held by the top ten. These data originate in a study of T cell changes during pregnancy in multiple sclerosis. The CDR3 consists of 17 residues. V shed 4 bases and J shed 1 base, with 18 bases lying between them. CDR1 SGHRS and CDR2 YFSETQ come from the germline V gene. The rearrangement uses TRBV5-1 and TRBJ2-1, with a tentative D call TRBD2 (6 bases). This sequence originates from a female donor with multiple sclerosis, enrolled in a pregnancy study. The sample here was peripheral blood, taken in the second trimester of pregnancy. CDR3 in amino acids: CASSPGPGLPSYNEQFF. The CDR3 region has the DNA TGCGCCAGCAGCCCCGGACCGGGACTCCCTTCCTACAATGAGCAGTTCTTC.